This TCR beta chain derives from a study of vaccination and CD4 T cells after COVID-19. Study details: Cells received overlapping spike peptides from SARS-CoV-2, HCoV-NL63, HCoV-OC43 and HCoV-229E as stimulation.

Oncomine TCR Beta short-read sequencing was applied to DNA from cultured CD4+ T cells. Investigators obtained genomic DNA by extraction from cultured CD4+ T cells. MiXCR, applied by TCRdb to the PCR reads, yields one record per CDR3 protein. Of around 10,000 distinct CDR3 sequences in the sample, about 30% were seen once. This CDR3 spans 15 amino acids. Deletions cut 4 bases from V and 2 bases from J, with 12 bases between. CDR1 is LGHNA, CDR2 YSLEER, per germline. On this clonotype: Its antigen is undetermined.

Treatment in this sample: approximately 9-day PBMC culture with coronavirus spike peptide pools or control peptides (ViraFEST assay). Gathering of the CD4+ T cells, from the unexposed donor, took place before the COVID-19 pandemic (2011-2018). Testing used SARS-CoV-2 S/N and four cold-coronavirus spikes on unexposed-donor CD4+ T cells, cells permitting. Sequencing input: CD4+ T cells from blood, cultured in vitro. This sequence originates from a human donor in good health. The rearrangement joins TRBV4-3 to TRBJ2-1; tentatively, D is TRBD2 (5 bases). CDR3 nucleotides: TGCGCCAGCAGCCTCGACGGGGTCACCTACAATGAGCAGTTCTTC. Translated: CASSLDGVTYNEQFF.